The clone carrying this T cell receptor (beta chain) was seen only a few times. The CDR3 extends over 16 amino acids. Trimming removed 6 bases at V and 3 bases at J, with 21 bases between. Germline values: CDR1 SQVTM, CDR2 ANQGSEA. The data derive from a study of T-cell reconstitution after alpha-beta-depleted transplantation in children. Unique molecular identifiers were incorporated into the prepared TCRbeta library. TCRdb fed the PCR reads into MiXCR, producing one record per CDR3 protein. The data hold just over 350,000 distinct CDR3 sequences, with less than 15% observed a single time. The TCR was taken from a human donor who donated a stem cell graft to a child with Fanconi anemia. The sequencing here drew on PBMCs, taken from the stem cell graft. J is TRBJ2-1 and V is TRBV29-1, with D hard to call. The CDR3 DNA reads as TGCAGCGTGACCGTCCCTGGGGTGGTCTACTACAATGAGCAGTTCTTC. As protein: CSVTVPGVVYYNEQFF.